This entry lists 7 T cell receptor beta chains sequenced from one sample in a study of cytomegalovirus exposure and HLA in healthy donors. Both 60 Vbeta primers and 13 Jbeta primers went into the PCR. Repertoires were generated with immunoSEQ multiplex PCR, while TCRdb's copy carries only in-frame clones and drops some. This table holds about 84,000 clones, 55% to 65% found once. Specimen: PBMCs. The receptors stem from a woman between 35 and 50 years old in good health and CMV-seropositive.

The chain recombines TRBV7-2 with TRBJ2-3; D is ambiguous. The germline gives CDR1 SGHTA, CDR2 FQGNSA. V was clipped by 1 base and J by 0 bases, with 5 bases between them. The CDR3 totals 14 residues. CDR3 amino acids: CASSLGASTDTQYF. For the CDR3, the DNA is TGTGCCAGCAGCTTAGGAGCTAGCACAGATACGCAGTATTTT.

Judged by abundance, this clone is medium-sized (0.01 to 0.1%). This chain uses TRBV2 with TRBJ1-1; D not resolved. Trimming took off 6 bases at V and 7 bases at J, with 15 bases between the two ends. Germline loops: CDR1 SNHLY, CDR2 FYNNEI. CDR3 length: 13 amino acids. The CDR3 protein is CASSYTEEGEAFF. CDR3 coding DNA: TGTGCCAGCAGCTACACAGAGGAGGGTGAAGCTTTCTTT.

The V call is TRBV4-3, the J call TRBJ1-5; the D is unclear. V gave up 0 bases and J gave up 0 bases, with 3 bases separating them. CDR3 length: 14 amino acids. Germline V gene data show CDR1 as LGHNA and CDR2 as YSLEER. CDR3 protein: CASSQDGSNQPQHF. In DNA form, the CDR3 reads TGCGCCAGCAGCCAAGACGGTAGCAATCAGCCCCAGCATTTT.

The chain joins TRBV10-1 to TRBJ1-4; 7 nucleotides line up with TRBD1. The CDR3 runs 16 residues. With 2 bases clipped from V and 3 bases from J, the junction kept 6 bases outside the gene matches. From germline, CDR1 is WNHNN and CDR2 SYGVQD (reference sequence). CDR3 amino acids: CASSEPGQAANEKLFF. The CDR3 nucleotides are TGCGCCAGCAGTGAGCCCGGACAGGCCGCTAATGAAAAACTGTTTTTT.

The chain joins TRBV4-1 to TRBJ2-7; TRBD1 matches at 7 bases. Germline CDR1 reads MGHRA; CDR2 reads YSYEKL. V was clipped by 5 bases and J by 0 bases; unmatched bases: 13. The CDR3 totals 17 residues. CDR3 sequence (DNA): TGCGCCAGCAGCTCCACCCCTCCCCGGGACAGCTCCTACGAGCAGTACTTC. Translation gives CASSSTPPRDSSYEQYF.

This clone was found a few times. This CDR3 is CASSPTDDRVGNTIYF. The CDR3 DNA sequence: TGTGCCAGCAGCCCAACCGATGACAGGGTTGGAAACACCATATATTTT. J is TRBJ1-3 and V is TRBV5-5; 7 bases agree with TRBD1. The junction had 10 bases not matched to a gene; V was cut back by 4 bases and J by 3 bases. This CDR3 has 16 amino acids. The V gene's germline CDR1 is SGHKS and CDR2 YYEKEE (reference sequence).

The genes are TRBV10-2 and TRBJ2-3; D unclear. Germline CDR1 WSHSY, CDR2 SAAADI. Trimming cost V 0 bases and J 0 bases, with 13 bases left between them. The CDR3 runs 17 residues. The CDR3 nucleotides read TGCGCCAGCAGTGAGTCGGTCCAGATTGCTAGCACAGATACGCAGTATTTT. It translates to CASSESVQIASTDTQYF.